The present T cell receptor (beta chain) was sequenced within a study of regulatory T cells in long-lasting Graves disease. Across the study: Positivity for TSH receptor antibodies plus over 5 years of antithyroid drugs meant persistent Graves' disease.

Arm-PCR of CDR3 regions and iRepertoire HTBI primers were the basis on which TCR beta libraries were built. From the multiplex PCR reads, TCRdb called clonotypes with MiXCR, one entry per CDR3 protein. The data contain hundreds of thousands of distinct CDR3 sequences, approximately 21% of them singletons. This clonotype has a handful of counts. The CDR3 consists of 16 residues. Per the germline V gene, CDR1 is DFQATT and CDR2 is SNEGSKA (reference sequence). Trimming left V 2 bases short and J 0 bases short, with 16 bases between. Time point described: persistent/refractory GD, antithyroid drugs over 5 years with positive TRAb. RNA isolated from PBMCs was used to make the TCR library. Per American Thyroid Association guidelines, Graves' disease was diagnosed.

Sequenced here: peripheral blood mononuclear cells (PBMCs), sampled when the disease was refractory, from a patient treated with antithyroid drugs. The chain couples TRBV20-1 to TRBJ1-1; D is perhaps TRBD1 (5 bases). This clonotype was sampled from a female donor with Graves disease. CDR3 sequence reads: CSARPPGSQMNTEAFF. The CDR3 nucleotides read TGCAGTGCTAGACCCCCAGGGAGCCAAATGAACACTGAAGCTTTCTTT.